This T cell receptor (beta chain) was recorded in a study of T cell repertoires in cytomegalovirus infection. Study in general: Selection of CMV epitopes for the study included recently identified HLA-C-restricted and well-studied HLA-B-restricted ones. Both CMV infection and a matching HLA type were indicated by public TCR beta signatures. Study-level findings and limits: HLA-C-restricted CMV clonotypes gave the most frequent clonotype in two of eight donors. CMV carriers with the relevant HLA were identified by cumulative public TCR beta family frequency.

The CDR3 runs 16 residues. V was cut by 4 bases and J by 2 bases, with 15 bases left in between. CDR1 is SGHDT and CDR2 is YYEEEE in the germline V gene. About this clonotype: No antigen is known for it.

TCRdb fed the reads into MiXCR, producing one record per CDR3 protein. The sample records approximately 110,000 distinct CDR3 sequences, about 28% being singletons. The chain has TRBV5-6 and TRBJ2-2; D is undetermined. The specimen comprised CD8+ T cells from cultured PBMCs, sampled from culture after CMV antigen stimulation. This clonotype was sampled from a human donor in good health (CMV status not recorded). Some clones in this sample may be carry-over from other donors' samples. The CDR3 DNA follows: TGTGCCAGCAGCCGTGAACAAGCCCAAAACACCGGGGAGCTGTTTTTT. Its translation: CASSREQAQNTGELFF.